This TCR beta chain was sequenced in a study of T cells in Graves' hyperthyroidism and ophthalmopathy. General study findings and limits: Model-based prediction identified ophthalmopathy a median roughly 6.1 months prior to its onset.

The sample holds many counts of this clonotype. Its antigen is not known. From RNA transcripts, TCR beta CDR3 regions were amplified. During a first-round RT-PCR of the TCR CDR3, the HTBI primer set was used. MiXCR, run by TCRdb on the multiplex PCR reads, gives a single entry per CDR3 protein. The table lists 450,000 to 650,000 distinct CDR3 sequences, roughly 20% of them singletons, with about 30% in the top ten. This clonotype was sampled from a man aged 18 to 29 with Graves' hyperthyroidism. Sequenced sample: blood.

In DNA, the CDR3 is TGTGCCAGCAGTCCACTACAAACTTCGAACACTGAAGCTTTCTTT. Translated, it gives CASSPLQTSNTEAFF. The chain recombines TRBV6-1 with TRBJ1-1; D is undetermined. V lost 5 bases to trimming and J lost 1 base, with 14 bases between them. This CDR3 has 15 amino acids. Per germline, CDR1 MNHNS and CDR2 SASEGT.